This passage covers 24 T cell receptor beta chains from one sample sequenced in a study of T cell repertoires in cytomegalovirus infection. No antigen has been assigned to these receptors. TCRdb redid the calling of the reads with MiXCR, one entry per CDR3 protein. The repertoire holds 45,000 to 50,000 distinct CDR3 sequences, with roughly 19% as singletons. Specimen: CD8+ T cells from cultured PBMCs, collected from culture after CMV antigen stimulation. The receptors were sampled from a human donor in good health (CMV status not recorded). Some clones in this sample may be carry-over from other donors' samples.

This clonotype was recorded many times. This chain connects TRBV12-3 or TRBV12-4 to TRBJ1-3, with D unresolved. The CDR3 length is 13 residues. Between the trimmed V and J ends, which lost 11 bases and 0 bases, there was a span of 11 bases. The CDR3 nucleotides read TGTGCCTGGCGGTGGGACTCTGGAAACACCATATATTTT. It translates to CAWRWDSGNTIYF.

This clonotype was counted only a few times. The J gene is TRBJ2-2, the V gene TRBV6-5, with 9 bases fitting TRBD2. Germline assignment: CDR1 MNHEY and CDR2 SVGAGI. J lost 6 bases, V lost 2 bases, and 4 bases had no gene match. The CDR3 length is 15 residues. CDR3 sequence: CASSYGAGGSGELFF. The CDR3 DNA is TGTGCCAGCAGTTACGGAGCGGGAGGTTCCGGGGAGCTGTTTTTT.

CDR3 in amino acids: CASSPGTGEDYTF. For the CDR3, the DNA is TGTGCCAGCAGCCCCGGGACAGGGGAGGACTACACCTTC. The chain employs TRBV5-6 and TRBJ1-2; 10 bases map to TRBD1. The CDR3 contains 13 residues. J lost 10 bases, V lost 4 bases, and 7 bases had no gene match. The germline CDR1 and CDR2 sequences are SGHDT and YYEEEE.

This clonotype was counted ten times or more. The chain has TRBV27 and TRBJ1-2, with TRBD1 matching over 7 bases. In germline, CDR1 is MNHEY, CDR2 SMNVEV (reference sequence). The length of the CDR3 is 14 residues. J lost 0 bases, V lost 4 bases, and 2 bases had no gene match. The CDR3 DNA reads TGTGCCAGCAGTTCCGACAGGGCTAACTATGGCTACACCTTC. Protein sequence: CASSSDRANYGYTF.

This rearrangement joins TRBV6-2 or TRBV6-3 to TRBJ2-7; D not certain. The CDR3 runs to 14 residues. Germline loops: CDR1 MNHEY, CDR2 SVGEGT. V lost 7 bases, J lost 2 bases, and 15 bases lay in between. The CDR3 DNA reads as TGTGCCAGCAACGACATGGGTGGGGCCTACGAGCAGTACTTC. It codes for CASNDMGGAYEQYF.

Ten or more counts support this clonotype. This sequence joins TRBV20-1 and TRBJ1-2, with a tentative D call TRBD1 (6 bases). V lost 4 bases and J lost 4, with 13 bases in between. Per the germline V gene, CDR1 is DFQATT and CDR2 is SNEGSKA (reference sequence). The CDR3 spans 13 residues. In nucleotides, the CDR3 is TGCAGTGCTAACTCCGGGACAAGCTATGGCTACACCTTC. Translation: CSANSGTSYGYTF.

In DNA form, the CDR3 reads TGTGCCAGCAGTTTATTTGGGGTCCAAGAGACCCAGTACTTC. This translates into CASSLFGVQETQYF. The chain links TRBV27 to TRBJ2-5; D not certain. Deletions cut 1 base from V and 1 base from J, with 7 bases between. The length of the CDR3 is 14 residues. The germline V gene encodes CDR1 MNHEY and CDR2 SMNVEV (reference sequence).

This chain links TRBV2 with TRBJ2-1; tentatively, D is TRBD1 or TRBD2 (5 bases each). The ends were cut back, 3 bases at V and 15 bases at J, with 12 bases in the middle. Germline V CDR1 and CDR2: SNHLY, FYNNEI. The CDR3 loop spans 11 amino acids. As DNA, the CDR3 is TGTGCCAGCAGTGATGGGGGAGTTCGGTTCTTC. The encoded protein is CASSDGGVRFF.

The sample holds many counts of this clonotype. The J gene is TRBJ2-2, the V gene TRBV6-6, with TRBD1 matching 10 bases. Germline V gene data show CDR1 as MNHNY and CDR2 as SVGAGI (reference sequence). The CDR3 loop spans 17 amino acids. The V segment lost 7 bases and the J segment 3 bases; nucleotides outside the gene matches: 11. Here the CDR3 reads CASTFSTTGGDTGELFF. The DNA for the CDR3 is TGTGCCAGCACCTTCTCCACGACAGGGGGCGACACCGGGGAGCTGTTTTTT.

V is TRBV11-2 and J is TRBJ2-3; TRBD2 aligns across 12 bases. The germline V gene has CDR1 SGHAT and CDR2 FQNNGV. CDR3 length equals 17 residues. Germline trimming cut 2 bases from V and 5 bases from J; bases unmatched to any gene: 8. CDR3 sequence: CASSLILAGGRLDTQYF. The DNA for the CDR3 is TGTGCCAGCAGCTTAATCCTAGCGGGGGGGCGATTAGATACGCAGTATTTT. The full variable domain, its missing parts supplied by reference TRBV11-2 and TRBJ2-3, is EAGVAQSPRYKIIEKRQSVAFWCNPISGHATLYWYQQILGQGPKLLIQFQNNGVVDDSQLPKDRFSAERLKGVDSTLKIQPAKLEDSAVYLCASSLILAGGRLDTQYFGPGTRLTVL.

This rearrangement joins TRBV12-3 or TRBV12-4 to TRBJ1-1, with a possible D match to TRBD1 (5 bases). The CDR3 is 13 residues long. Trimming removed 6 bases at V and 6 bases at J, with 14 bases between. The CDR3 sequence is CASSPGRGAEAFF. The CDR3 DNA reads TGTGCCAGCAGCCCGGGGCGAGGCGCTGAAGCTTTCTTT.

This rearrangement joins TRBV27 to TRBJ2-7, with D perhaps given as TRBD1 or TRBD2 (6 bases each). This CDR3 region has 15 residues. CDR1 and CDR2 from the germline V gene are MNHEY and SMNVEV (reference sequence). Trimming removed 6 bases from V and 6 bases from J, with 21 bases in between. The CDR3 region has the DNA TGTGCCAGCAGGATTTCCCCGGGGGCAACAGGCGAGCAGTACTTC. It encodes CASRISPGATGEQYF.

The chain links TRBV11-3 to TRBJ1-1, with 7 bases lining up with TRBD1. The J segment lost 6 bases and the V segment lost 7 bases, leaving 5 bases of the junction unmatched. The CDR3 consists of 12 residues. The germline V gene encodes CDR1 SGHNT and CDR2 YENEEA. The CDR3 loop is CASTQGVAEAFF. For the CDR3, the DNA is TGTGCCAGCACCCAGGGGGTGGCTGAAGCTTTCTTT.

This clonotype showed up just a few times. The chain's CDR3 is CASSQVRVPPYEQYF. Here the CDR3 DNA reads TGTGCCAGCAGCCAAGTCAGGGTGCCCCCCTACGAGCAGTACTTC. This chain connects TRBV14 to TRBJ2-7; D is perhaps TRBD1 (5 bases). Germline-derived CDR1 and CDR2 are SGHDN and FVKESK. V was clipped by 1 base and J by 2 bases, with 12 bases between them. The CDR3 has 15 residues.

This clonotype was found a few times. The chain uses TRBV2 and TRBJ2-1; 13 nucleotides line up with TRBD2. From germline, CDR1 is SNHLY and CDR2 FYNNEI. V was pared by 4 bases and J by 5 bases, with 2 bases of the junction left unmatched. The CDR3 totals 15 residues. The CDR3 bases are TGTGCCAGCAGTGTCGGGACTAGCGGGAACAATGAGCAGTTCTTC. Protein product: CASSVGTSGNNEQFF.

This chain uses TRBV5-1 with TRBJ1-6, with 7 positions matching TRBD1. Germline CDR1 reads SGHRS; CDR2 reads YFSETQ. V dropped 7 bases and J dropped 7; count of bases not matched to a gene: 8. This CDR3 has 14 residues. The CDR3 bases are TGCGCCAGCCAGCCAGGGGGGGGGAATTCACCCCTCCACTTT. Translated: CASQPGGGNSPLHF.

The V call is TRBV4-1, the J call TRBJ2-3, with no clear D. The ends were cut back, 1 base at V and 4 bases at J, with 3 bases in the middle. The CDR3 consists of 12 residues. Germline V gene lookup returns CDR1 MGHRA and CDR2 YSYEKL. The CDR3 DNA reads TGCGCCAGCAGCCAAGGATCAGATACGCAGTATTTT. This gives the protein CASSQGSDTQYF.

This clonotype was counted only a few times. This rearrangement joins TRBV15 to TRBJ2-1, with D unresolved. CDR1 is LNHNV, CDR2 YYDKDF, per germline (reference sequence). V gave up 0 bases and J gave up 4 bases, with 10 bases separating them. The CDR3 spans 15 residues. The CDR3 nucleotides are TGTGCCACCAGCAGAGACAGGTCAAGGTACAATGAGCAGTTCTTC. This gives the protein CATSRDRSRYNEQFF.

This clonotype has ten or more counts. The chain uses TRBV4-1 and TRBJ2-7; D possibly corresponds to TRBD1 (6 bases). Trimming cost V 4 bases and J 3 bases, with 19 bases left between them. Looked up from germline, CDR1 is MGHRA and CDR2 is YSYEKL. This CDR3 has 16 residues. The CDR3 sequence: CASSPKGQSDYYEQYF. The CDR3 bases are TGCGCCAGCAGCCCCAAAGGACAGTCCGACTACTACGAGCAGTACTTC.

This chain uses TRBV20-1 with TRBJ2-7, with TRBD2 matching 9 bases. V lost 4 bases to trimming and J lost 0 bases; unmatched junction nucleotides: 19. This CDR3 has 19 residues. CDR1 and CDR2 from the germline V gene are DFQATT and SNEGSKA (reference sequence). CDR3 nucleotides: TGCAGTGCTATTTTATCCCTTGGGGTAGCGGGGGCGAGCTCCTACGAGCAGTACTTC. It is translated as CSAILSLGVAGASSYEQYF.

This clonotype was counted at least ten times. In DNA, the CDR3 is TGTGCCAGCAGTGAAGTCGGTACGCAGTATTTT. Translated: CASSEVGTQYF. The V and J genes are TRBV2 and TRBJ2-3; no reliable D call. Trimming removed 1 base at V and 8 bases at J, with 4 bases between. The CDR3 length is 11 residues. Germline CDR1 SNHLY, CDR2 FYNNEI.

The CDR3 DNA follows: TGTGCCAGCAGTCTAACAGGGCCCGGGGAGCTGTTTTTT. This gives the protein CASSLTGPGELFF. The chain recombines TRBV27 with TRBJ2-2, with D tentatively TRBD1 (6 bases). Trimming took off 5 bases at V and 6 bases at J, with 10 bases between the two ends. The CDR3 is made up of 13 amino acids. CDR1 and CDR2 (germline): MNHEY, SMNVEV (reference sequence).

This clonotype was observed a few times. The chain has TRBV6-6 and TRBJ2-7, with TRBD1 matching over 7 bases. The CDR3 is made up of 16 amino acids. With 0 bases clipped from V and 0 bases from J, the junction kept 5 bases outside the gene matches. Germline V gives CDR1 MNHNY, CDR2 SVGAGI (reference sequence). The CDR3 loop is CASSYSLDRSSYEQYF. The CDR3 region has the DNA TGTGCCAGCAGTTACTCGCTGGACAGGAGCTCCTACGAGCAGTACTTC.

This clonotype was recorded many times. This chain connects TRBV20-1 to TRBJ2-7; D unresolved. This CDR3 spans 16 amino acids. Trimming removed 0 bases from V and 3 bases from J, with 18 bases in between. Germline assignment: CDR1 DFQATT and CDR2 SNEGSKA (reference sequence). The CDR3 DNA sequence: TGCAGTGCTAGAGATCCAAATTTGTCCGCCGACTACGAGCAGTACTTC. This encodes CSARDPNLSADYEQYF.